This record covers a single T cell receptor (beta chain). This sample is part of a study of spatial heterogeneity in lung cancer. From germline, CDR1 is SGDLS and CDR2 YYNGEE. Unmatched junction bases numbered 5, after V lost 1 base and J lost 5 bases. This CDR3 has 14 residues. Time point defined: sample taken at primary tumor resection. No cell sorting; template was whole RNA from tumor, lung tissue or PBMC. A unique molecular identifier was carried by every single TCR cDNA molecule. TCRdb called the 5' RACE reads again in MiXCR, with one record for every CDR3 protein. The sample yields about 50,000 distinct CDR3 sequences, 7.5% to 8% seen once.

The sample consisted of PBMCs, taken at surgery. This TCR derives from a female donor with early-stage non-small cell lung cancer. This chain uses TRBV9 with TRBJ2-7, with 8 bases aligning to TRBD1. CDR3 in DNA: TGTGCCAGCAGCGTAAGTGCAGGGGGCGACGAGCAGTACTTC. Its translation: CASSVSAGGDEQYF.